The clone carrying this T cell receptor beta chain came up a few times. Preparation of the TCRbeta library involved a method that used unique molecular identifiers. TCRdb redid the calling of the PCR reads with MiXCR, one entry per CDR3 protein. Counted here are about 410,000 distinct CDR3 sequences, over 20% occurring once; the ten biggest clones make up less than 4.5%. The data are from a study of T-cell reconstitution after alpha-beta-depleted transplantation in children. The CDR3 covers 16 residues. Germline V gene sequence: CDR1 ENHRY, CDR2 SYGVKD. Germline trimming cut 3 bases from V and 3 bases from J; bases unmatched to any gene: 5.

The sequence came from a human donor who donated a stem cell graft to a child with acute myeloid leukemia. Sequencing was performed on PBMCs from the stem cell graft donor, taken from the stem cell graft. The V and J genes are TRBV10-3 and TRBJ2-1; TRBD2 aligns across 10 bases. The CDR3 is CAISDPSGSIYNEQFF. CDR3 nucleotide sequence: TGTGCCATCAGTGATCCTAGCGGGAGTATCTACAATGAGCAGTTCTTC.